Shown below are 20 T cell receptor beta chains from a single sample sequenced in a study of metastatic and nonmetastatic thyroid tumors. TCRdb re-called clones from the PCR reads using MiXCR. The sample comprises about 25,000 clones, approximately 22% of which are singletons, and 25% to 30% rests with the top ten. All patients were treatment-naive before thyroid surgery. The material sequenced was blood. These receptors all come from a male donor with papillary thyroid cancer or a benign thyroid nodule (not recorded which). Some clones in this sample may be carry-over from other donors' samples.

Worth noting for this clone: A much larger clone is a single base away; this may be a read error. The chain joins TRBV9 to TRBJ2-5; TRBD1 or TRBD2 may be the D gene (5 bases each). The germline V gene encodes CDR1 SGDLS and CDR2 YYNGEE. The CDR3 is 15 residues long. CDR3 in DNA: TGTGTCAGCAGCGTAGTTCGAGGGGACCAAGAGACCCAGTACTTC. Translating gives CVSSVVRGDQETQYF.

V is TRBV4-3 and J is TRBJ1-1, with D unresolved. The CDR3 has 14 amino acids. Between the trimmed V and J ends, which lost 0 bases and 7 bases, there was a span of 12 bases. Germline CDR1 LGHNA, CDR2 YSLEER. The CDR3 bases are TGCGCCAGCAGCCAAGATTGGGCAGTCTTTGAAGCTTTCTTT. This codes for CASSQDWAVFEAFF.

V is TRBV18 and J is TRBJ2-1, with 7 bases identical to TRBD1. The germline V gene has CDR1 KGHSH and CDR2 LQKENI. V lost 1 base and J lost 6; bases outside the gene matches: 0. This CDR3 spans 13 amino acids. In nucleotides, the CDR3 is TGTGCCAGCTCACCACGACAGGGCAATGAGCAGTTCTTC. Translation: CASSPRQGNEQFF.

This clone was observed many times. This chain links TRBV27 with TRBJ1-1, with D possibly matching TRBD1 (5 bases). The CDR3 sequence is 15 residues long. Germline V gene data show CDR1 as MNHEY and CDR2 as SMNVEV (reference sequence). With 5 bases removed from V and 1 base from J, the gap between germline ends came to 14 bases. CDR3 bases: TGTGCCAGCAGTCCACTCGACAGAGAGAACACTGAAGCTTTCTTT. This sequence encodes CASSPLDRENTEAFF.

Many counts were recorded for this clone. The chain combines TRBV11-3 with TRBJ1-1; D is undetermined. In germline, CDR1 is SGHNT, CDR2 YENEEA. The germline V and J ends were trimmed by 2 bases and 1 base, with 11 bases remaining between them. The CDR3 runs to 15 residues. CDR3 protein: CASSLSGQTNTEAFF. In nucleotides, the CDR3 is TGTGCCAGCAGCTTAAGCGGCCAAACGAACACTGAAGCTTTCTTT.

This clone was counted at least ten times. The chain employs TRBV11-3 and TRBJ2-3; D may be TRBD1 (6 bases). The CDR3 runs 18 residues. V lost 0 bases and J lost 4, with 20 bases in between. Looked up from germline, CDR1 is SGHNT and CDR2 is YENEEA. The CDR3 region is CASSLDRRAPGGADTQYF. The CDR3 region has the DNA TGTGCCAGCAGCTTAGATCGTCGGGCCCCTGGGGGCGCAGATACGCAGTATTTT.

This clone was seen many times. The chain's CDR3 is CASRRGTGVSSYEQYF. The CDR3 DNA reads TGTGCCAGTAGGCGAGGGACAGGGGTATCGTCCTACGAGCAGTACTTC. The rearrangement joins TRBV19 to TRBJ2-7; 10 positions agree with TRBD1. V dropped 6 bases and J dropped 1; count of bases not matched to a gene: 9. The CDR3 totals 16 residues. From germline, CDR1 is LNHDA and CDR2 SQIVND (reference sequence).

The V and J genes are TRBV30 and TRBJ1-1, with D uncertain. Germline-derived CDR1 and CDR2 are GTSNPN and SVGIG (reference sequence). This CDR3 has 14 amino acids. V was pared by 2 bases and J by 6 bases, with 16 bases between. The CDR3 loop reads CAWSREAGTSEAFF. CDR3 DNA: TGTGCCTGGAGTAGGGAGGCAGGCACGTCTGAAGCTTTCTTT. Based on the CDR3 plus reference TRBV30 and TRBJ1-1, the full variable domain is SQTIHQWPATLVQPVGSPLSLECTVEGTSNPNLYWYRQAAGRGLQLLFYSVGIGQISSEVPQNLSASRPQDRQFILSSKKLLLSDSGFYLCAWSREAGTSEAFFGQGTRLTVV.

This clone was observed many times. DNA for the CDR3: TGTGCCAGCAGTGGACAGGGGGCAGAGACCCAGTACTTC. It codes for CASSGQGAETQYF. The gene calls are TRBV2 and TRBJ2-5; 10 nucleotides agree with TRBD1. V shed 4 bases and J 4 bases; nucleotides not matched to a gene: 0. The germline gives CDR1 SNHLY, CDR2 FYNNEI. This CDR3 has 13 residues. The full variable domain, in which reference TRBV2 and TRBJ2-5 provide the parts outside the CDR3, is EPEVTQTPSHQVTQMGQEVILRCVPISNHLYFYWYRQILGQKVEFLVSFYNNEISEKSEIFDDQFSVERPDGSNFTLKIRSTKLEDSAMYFCASSGQGAETQYFGPGTRLLVL.

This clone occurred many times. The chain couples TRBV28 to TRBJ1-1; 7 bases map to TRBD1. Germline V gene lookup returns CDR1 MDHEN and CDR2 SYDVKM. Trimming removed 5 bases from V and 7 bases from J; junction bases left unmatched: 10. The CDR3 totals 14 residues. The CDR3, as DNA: TGTGCCAGCAGTCCCGACAGGGAGAGACTTGAAGCTTTCTTT. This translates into CASSPDRERLEAFF. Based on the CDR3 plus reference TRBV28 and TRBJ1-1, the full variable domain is DVKVTQSSRYLVKRTGEKVFLECVQDMDHENMFWYRQDPGLGLRLIYFSYDVKMKEKGDIPEGYSVSREKKERFSLILESASTNQTSMYLCASSPDRERLEAFFGQGTRLTVV.

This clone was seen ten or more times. Here the CDR3 reads CASSESSNQPQHF. In DNA, the CDR3 is TGTGCCAGCAGCGAAAGCAGCAATCAGCCCCAGCATTTT. The chain uses TRBV7-3 and TRBJ1-5, with D unclear. Germline V CDR1 and CDR2: SGHTA, FQGTGA. Trimming cost V 5 bases and J 1 base, with 6 bases left between them. The CDR3 spans 13 residues.

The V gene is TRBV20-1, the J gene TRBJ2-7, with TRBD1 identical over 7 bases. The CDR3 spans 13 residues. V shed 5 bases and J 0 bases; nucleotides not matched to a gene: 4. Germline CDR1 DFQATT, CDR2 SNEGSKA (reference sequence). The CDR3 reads CSAPRDSSYEQYF. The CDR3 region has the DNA TGCAGTGCTCCCCGGGACAGCTCCTACGAGCAGTACTTC.

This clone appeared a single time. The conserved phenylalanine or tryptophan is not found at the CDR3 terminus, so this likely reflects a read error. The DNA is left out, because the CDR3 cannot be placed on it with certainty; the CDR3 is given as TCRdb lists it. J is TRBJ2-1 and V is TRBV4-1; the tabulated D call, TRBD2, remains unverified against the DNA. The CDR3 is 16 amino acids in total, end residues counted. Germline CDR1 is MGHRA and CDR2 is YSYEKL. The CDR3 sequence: CASSPLGRGGHNEHFL.

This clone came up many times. CDR3 nucleotide sequence: TGTGCCAGCAATCTTCACCTGGGCACCGGGGAGCTGTTTTTT. As protein: CASNLHLGTGELFF. The rearrangement uses TRBV27 and TRBJ2-2, with D unclear. Trimming pared 7 bases from V and 4 bases from J, leaving 13 bases between. Germline V gives CDR1 MNHEY, CDR2 SMNVEV (reference sequence). The CDR3 runs to 14 residues.

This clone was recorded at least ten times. The CDR3 sequence is CASSQDRNYGYTF. The CDR3 bases are TGTGCCAGCAGCCAGGACAGGAACTATGGCTACACCTTC. This chain connects TRBV7-9 to TRBJ1-2; 7 bases agree with TRBD1. The V gene end was trimmed by 5 bases and the J gene end by 2 bases; junction bases not matched to a gene: 2. The CDR3 is made up of 13 amino acids. Germline V lookup: CDR1 SEHNR, CDR2 FQNEAQ (reference sequence).

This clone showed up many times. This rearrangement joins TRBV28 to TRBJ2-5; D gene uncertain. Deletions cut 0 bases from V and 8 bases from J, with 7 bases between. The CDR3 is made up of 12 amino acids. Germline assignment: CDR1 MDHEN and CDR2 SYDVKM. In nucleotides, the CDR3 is TGTGCCAGCAGTTTATGGGCGGAAACCCAGTACTTC. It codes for CASSLWAETQYF. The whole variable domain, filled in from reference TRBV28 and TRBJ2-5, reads DVKVTQSSRYLVKRTGEKVFLECVQDMDHENMFWYRQDPGLGLRLIYFSYDVKMKEKGDIPEGYSVSREKKERFSLILESASTNQTSMYLCASSLWAETQYFGPGTRLLVL.

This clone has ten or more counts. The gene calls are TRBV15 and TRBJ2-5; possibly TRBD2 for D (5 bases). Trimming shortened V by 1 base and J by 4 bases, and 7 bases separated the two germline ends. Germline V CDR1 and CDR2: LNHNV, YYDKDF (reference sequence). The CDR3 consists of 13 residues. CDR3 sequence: CATSRARGETQYF. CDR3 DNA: TGTGCCACCAGCAGAGCCCGGGGAGAGACCCAGTACTTC.

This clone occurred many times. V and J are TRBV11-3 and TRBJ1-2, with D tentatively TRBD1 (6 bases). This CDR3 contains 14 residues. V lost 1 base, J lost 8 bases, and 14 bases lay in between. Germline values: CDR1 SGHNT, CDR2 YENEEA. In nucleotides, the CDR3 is TGTGCCAGCAGCTTAGTACCAGGGGTGTGGGGCTACACCTTC. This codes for CASSLVPGVWGYTF.

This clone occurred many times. The CDR3 bases are TGTGCCAGCTCACCACTCTCCAGGGGAACCAGCTCTGGAAACACCATATATTTT. Amino acids: CASSPLSRGTSSGNTIYF. The rearrangement uses TRBV18 and TRBJ1-3, with D tentatively TRBD1 (6 bases). Trimming removed 1 base from V and 0 bases from J, with 16 bases in between. There are 18 residues in the CDR3. Germline CDR1 KGHSH, CDR2 LQKENI.

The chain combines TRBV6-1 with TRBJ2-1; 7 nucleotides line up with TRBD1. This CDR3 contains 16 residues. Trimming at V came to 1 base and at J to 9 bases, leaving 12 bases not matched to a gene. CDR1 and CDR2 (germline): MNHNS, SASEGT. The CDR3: CASSEVIGQDHVEQFF. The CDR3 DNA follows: TGTGCCAGCAGTGAAGTAATAGGACAGGACCACGTTGAGCAGTTCTTC.